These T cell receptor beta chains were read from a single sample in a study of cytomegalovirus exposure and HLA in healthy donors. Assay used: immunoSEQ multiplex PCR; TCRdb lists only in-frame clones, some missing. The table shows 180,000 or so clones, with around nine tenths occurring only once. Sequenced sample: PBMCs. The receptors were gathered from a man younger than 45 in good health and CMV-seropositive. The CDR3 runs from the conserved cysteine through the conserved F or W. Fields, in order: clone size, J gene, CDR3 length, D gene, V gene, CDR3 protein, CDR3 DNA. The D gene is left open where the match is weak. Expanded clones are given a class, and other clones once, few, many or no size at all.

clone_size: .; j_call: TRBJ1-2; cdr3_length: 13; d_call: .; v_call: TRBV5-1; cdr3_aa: CASREGSNYGYTF; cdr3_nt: TGCGCCAGCAGAGAAGGCAGCAACTATGGCTACACCTTC
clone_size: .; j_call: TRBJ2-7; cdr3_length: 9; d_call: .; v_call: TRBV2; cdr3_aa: CASPVQQYF; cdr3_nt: TGTGCCAGCCCTGTTCAGCAGTACTTC
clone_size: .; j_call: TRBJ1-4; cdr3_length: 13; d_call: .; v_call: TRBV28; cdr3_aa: CASGTGGDEKLFF; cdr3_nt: TGTGCCAGCGGGACGGGTGGGGATGAAAAACTGTTTTTT
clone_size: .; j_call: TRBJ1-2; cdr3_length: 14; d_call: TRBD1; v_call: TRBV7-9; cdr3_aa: CASSSTGFNYGYTF; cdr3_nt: TGTGCCAGCAGCTCGACAGGGTTTAACTATGGCTACACCTTC
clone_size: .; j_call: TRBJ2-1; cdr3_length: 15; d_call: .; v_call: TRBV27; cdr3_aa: CASTTVPGAHGEQFF; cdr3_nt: TGTGCCAGCACCACGGTTCCAGGGGCTCACGGGGAGCAGTTCTTC
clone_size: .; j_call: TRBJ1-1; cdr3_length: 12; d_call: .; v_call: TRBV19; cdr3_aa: CASSIGRREAFF; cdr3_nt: TGTGCCAGTAGTATCGGCAGGCGGGAAGCTTTCTTT
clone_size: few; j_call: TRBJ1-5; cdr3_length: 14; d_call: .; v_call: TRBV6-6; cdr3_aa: CASSIGVSNQPQHF; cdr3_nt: TGTGCCAGCAGTATAGGGGTAAGCAATCAGCCCCAGCATTTT
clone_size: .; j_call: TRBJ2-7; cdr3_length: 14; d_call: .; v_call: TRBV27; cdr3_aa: CASRSGTRTYEQYF; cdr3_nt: TGTGCCAGCAGGTCCGGGACAAGGACCTACGAGCAGTACTTC
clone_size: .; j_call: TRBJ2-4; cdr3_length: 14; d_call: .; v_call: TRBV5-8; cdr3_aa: CASSHRVSKNIQYF; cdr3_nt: TGTGCCAGCAGCCACAGGGTCAGCAAAAACATTCAGTACTTC
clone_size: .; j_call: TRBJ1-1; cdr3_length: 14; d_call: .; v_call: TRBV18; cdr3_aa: CASSPQGLNTEAFF; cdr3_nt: TGTGCCAGCTCACCACAGGGTCTGAACACTGAAGCTTTCTTT
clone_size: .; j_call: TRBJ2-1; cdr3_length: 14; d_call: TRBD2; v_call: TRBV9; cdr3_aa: CASSEKSRGDEQFF; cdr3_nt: TGTGCCAGCAGCGAAAAGAGCCGGGGGGATGAGCAGTTCTTC
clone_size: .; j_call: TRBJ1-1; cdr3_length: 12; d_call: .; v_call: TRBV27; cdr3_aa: CASSTGGTEAFF; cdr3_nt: TGTGCCAGCAGTACGGGAGGAACTGAAGCTTTCTTT
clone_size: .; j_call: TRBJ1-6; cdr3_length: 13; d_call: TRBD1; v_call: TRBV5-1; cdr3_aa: CASSGDSYSPLHF; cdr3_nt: TGCGCCAGCAGCGGGGACAGTTATTCACCCCTCCACTTT
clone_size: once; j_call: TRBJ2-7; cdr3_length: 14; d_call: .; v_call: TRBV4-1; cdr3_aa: CASSQILASYEQYF; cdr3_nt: TGCGCCAGCAGCCAAATCCTGGCCTCCTACGAGCAGTACTTC
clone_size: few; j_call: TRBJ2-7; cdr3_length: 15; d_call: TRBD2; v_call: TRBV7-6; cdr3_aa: CASSSVAGFSYEQYF; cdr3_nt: TGTGCCAGCAGTTCTGTAGCGGGATTCTCCTACGAGCAGTACTTC
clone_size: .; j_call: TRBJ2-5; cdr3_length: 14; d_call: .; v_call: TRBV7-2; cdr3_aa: CASSPGLTPETQYF; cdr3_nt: TGTGCCAGCAGCCCAGGACTGACGCCGGAGACCCAGTACTTC
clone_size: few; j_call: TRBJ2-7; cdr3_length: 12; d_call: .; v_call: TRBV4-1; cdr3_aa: CASSHVLSEQYF; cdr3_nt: TGCGCCAGCAGCCACGTCTTAAGCGAGCAGTACTTC
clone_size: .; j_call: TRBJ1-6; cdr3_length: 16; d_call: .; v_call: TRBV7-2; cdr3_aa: CASSFGQSSYNSPLHF; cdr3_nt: TGTGCCAGCAGCTTCGGACAGAGCTCCTATAATTCACCCCTCCACTTT
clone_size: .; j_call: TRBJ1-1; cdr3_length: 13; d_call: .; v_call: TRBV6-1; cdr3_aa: CASIFDQDTEAFF; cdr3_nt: TGTGCCAGCATTTTCGACCAGGACACTGAAGCTTTCTTT
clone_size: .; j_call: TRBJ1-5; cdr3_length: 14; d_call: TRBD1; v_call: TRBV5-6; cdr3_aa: CASSFQGVGQPQHF; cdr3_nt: TGTGCCAGCAGCTTTCAGGGGGTGGGCCAGCCCCAGCATTTT
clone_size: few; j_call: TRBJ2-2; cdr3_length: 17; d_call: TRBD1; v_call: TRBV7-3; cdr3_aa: CASSPSLGTALTGELFF; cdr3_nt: TGTGCCAGCAGCCCCTCTCTCGGGACAGCCCTCACCGGGGAGCTGTTTTTT
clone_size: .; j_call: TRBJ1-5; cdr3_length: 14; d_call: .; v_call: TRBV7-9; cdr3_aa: CASSPGWSNQPQHF; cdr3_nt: TGTGCCAGCAGCCCGGGTTGGAGCAATCAGCCCCAGCATTTT
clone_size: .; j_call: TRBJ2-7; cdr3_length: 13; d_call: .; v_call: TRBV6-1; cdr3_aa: CASSRESRYEQYF; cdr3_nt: TGTGCCAGCAGCCGCGAGTCCAGGTACGAGCAGTACTTC
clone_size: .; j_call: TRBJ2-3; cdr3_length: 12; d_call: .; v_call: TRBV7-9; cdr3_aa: CASSLDADTQYF; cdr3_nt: TGTGCCAGCAGCTTAGATGCAGATACGCAGTATTTT
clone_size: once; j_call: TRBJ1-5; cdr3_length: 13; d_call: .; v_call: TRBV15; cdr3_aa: CATSARPRQPQHF; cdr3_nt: TGTGCCACCAGCGCCCGGCCCCGGCAGCCCCAGCATTTT
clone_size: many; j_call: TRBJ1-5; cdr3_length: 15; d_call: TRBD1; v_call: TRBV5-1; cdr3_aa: CASSLGDRAGQPQHF; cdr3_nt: TGCGCCAGCAGCTTGGGGGACAGGGCAGGACAGCCCCAGCATTTT
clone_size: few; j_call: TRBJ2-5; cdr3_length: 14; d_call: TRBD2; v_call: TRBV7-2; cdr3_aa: CASSPQRGAETQYF; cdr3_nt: TGTGCCAGCAGCCCACAGCGGGGGGCAGAGACCCAGTACTTC
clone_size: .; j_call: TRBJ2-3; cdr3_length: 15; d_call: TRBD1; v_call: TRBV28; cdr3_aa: CASSPDREMADTQYF; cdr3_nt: TGTGCCAGCAGTCCCGACAGGGAGATGGCAGATACGCAGTATTTT
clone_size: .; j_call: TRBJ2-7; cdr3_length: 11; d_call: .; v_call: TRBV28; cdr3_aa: CASSFSNEQYF; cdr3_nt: TGTGCCAGCAGTTTTTCGAACGAGCAGTACTTC
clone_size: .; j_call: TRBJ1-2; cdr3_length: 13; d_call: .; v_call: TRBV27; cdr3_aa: CASSLSGTYGYTF; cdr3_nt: TGTGCCAGCAGTCTATCGGGGACCTATGGCTACACCTTC
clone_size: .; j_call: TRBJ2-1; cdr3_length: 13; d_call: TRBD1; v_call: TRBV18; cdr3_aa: CASSPTGDNEQFF; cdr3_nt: TGTGCCAGCTCACCCACAGGGGACAATGAGCAGTTCTTC
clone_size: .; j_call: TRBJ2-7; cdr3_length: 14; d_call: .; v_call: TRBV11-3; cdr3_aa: CASSLGLTRPEQYF; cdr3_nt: TGTGCCAGCAGCTTAGGACTAACTAGGCCGGAGCAGTACTTC
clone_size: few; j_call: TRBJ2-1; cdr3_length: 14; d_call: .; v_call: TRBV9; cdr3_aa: CASALGGSGNEQFF; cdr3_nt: TGTGCCAGCGCCCTCGGGGGCTCAGGTAATGAGCAGTTCTTC
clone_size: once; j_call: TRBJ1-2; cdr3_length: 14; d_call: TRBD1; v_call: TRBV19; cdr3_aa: CASSIGTGVYGYTF; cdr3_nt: TGTGCCAGTAGTATAGGGACAGGGGTCTATGGCTACACCTTC
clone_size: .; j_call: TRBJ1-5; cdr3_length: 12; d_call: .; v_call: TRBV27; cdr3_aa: CASSTGAQPQHF; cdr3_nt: TGTGCCAGCAGTACCGGGGCTCAGCCCCAGCATTTT
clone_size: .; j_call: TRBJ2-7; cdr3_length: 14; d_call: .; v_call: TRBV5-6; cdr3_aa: CASSNGPQTYEQYF; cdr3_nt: TGTGCCAGCAGTAACGGACCCCAGACCTACGAGCAGTACTTC